These 16 T cell receptor beta chains originate from one sample sequenced in a study of control samples from healthy donors and cancer patients. Some clones are missing from TCRdb's copy, which holds only in-frame ones; the method was immunoSEQ multiplex PCR. This sample has 120,000 or so clones; 85% to 95% occur once, and the top ten carry 0.58%. Material: PBMCs. Receptors originate from a man aged 80 or over with head and neck cancer.

The chain links TRBV5-1 to TRBJ2-1; 10 bases match TRBD1. V lost 3 bases to trimming and J lost 6 bases; unmatched junction nucleotides: 6. Looked up from germline, CDR1 is SGHRS and CDR2 is YFSETQ. The CDR3 is 15 residues long. CDR3 in DNA: TGCGCCAGCAGCTATAGGACAGGGGGACGCAATGAGCAGTTCTTC. Encoded protein: CASSYRTGGRNEQFF.

This chain joins TRBV6-5 and TRBJ2-2, with D possibly being TRBD2 (5 bases). The CDR3 consists of 13 residues. From germline, CDR1 is MNHEY and CDR2 SVGAGI. Trimming stripped 7 bases from V and 6 bases from J, with 12 bases between. The CDR3 is CASTRSGSGELFF. As DNA, the CDR3 is TGTGCCAGCACAAGAAGCGGCTCCGGGGAGCTGTTTTTT.

The chain carries TRBV7-2 and TRBJ2-1; 8 nucleotides agree with TRBD2. The ends lost 0 bases at V and 4 bases at J; junction bases unmatched: 2. CDR3 length equals 15 residues. CDR1 is SGHTA, CDR2 FQGNSA, per germline. CDR3 sequence reads: CASSLAAGGYNEQFF. The CDR3 DNA reads TGTGCCAGCAGCTTAGCGGCGGGGGGATACAATGAGCAGTTCTTC.

CDR3 protein: CASSRYRDGNSPLHF. The DNA for the CDR3 is TGTGCCAGTAGTAGATACCGGGACGGGAATTCACCCCTCCACTTT. The chain carries TRBV19 and TRBJ1-6, with D possibly TRBD1 on 5 matching bases. The ends were cut back, 4 bases at V and 7 bases at J, with 14 bases in the middle. The germline gives CDR1 LNHDA, CDR2 SQIVND (reference sequence). CDR3 length: 15 residues.

This clone was recorded once. This chain connects TRBV6-2 or TRBV6-3 to TRBJ2-2; D may be TRBD2 (5 bases). CDR3 size: 15 residues. V lost 1 base and J 3 bases, leaving 9 bases between the germline ends. Germline lookup yields CDR1 MNHEY and CDR2 SVGEGT. CDR3 sequence reads: CASSYLSGDTGELFF. The CDR3, as DNA: TGTGCCAGCAGTTACTTATCCGGGGACACCGGGGAGCTGTTTTTT.

The gene calls are TRBV7-6 and TRBJ2-7; D is ambiguous. Germline V gene lookup returns CDR1 SGHVS and CDR2 FNYEAQ. The length of the CDR3 is 14 residues. V was cut by 2 bases and J by 0 bases, with 8 bases left in between. DNA for the CDR3: TGTGCCAGCAGCTTAACAACAGTCTCCTACGAGCAGTACTTC. Translating it yields CASSLTTVSYEQYF.

The CDR3 DNA is TGTGCCTGGAGTGAGGACACCGGGGAGCTGTTTTTT. Its protein product is CAWSEDTGELFF. The chain uses TRBV30 and TRBJ2-2, with D unresolved. V was shortened by 1 base and J by 3 bases, with 3 bases between the two germline ends. The germline gives CDR1 GTSNPN, CDR2 SVGIG (reference sequence). CDR3 length equals 12 residues.

This rearrangement joins TRBV12-5 to TRBJ1-2; 7 bases are a match to TRBD1. The germline CDR1 and CDR2 sequences are LGHNT and FRNRAP. The CDR3 totals 13 residues. The junction had 7 bases not matched to a gene; V was cut back by 5 bases and J by 7 bases. CDR3 loop: CASGPTTGAGYTF. DNA for the CDR3: TGTGCTAGTGGTCCAACTACAGGGGCTGGCTACACCTTC.

The V and J genes are TRBV19 and TRBJ2-1, with 11 bases lining up with TRBD2. The CDR3 has 15 amino acids. Losses at the gene ends were 6 bases for V and 8 bases for J; bases not matched to a gene: 9. Germline assignment: CDR1 LNHDA and CDR2 SQIVND (reference sequence). The CDR3 DNA follows: TGTGCCAGTAGCCAAATAGCGGGGGGGGACGATGAGCAGTTCTTC. Translating gives CASSQIAGGDDEQFF.

The chain carries TRBV7-9 and TRBJ1-1; 8 positions agree with TRBD1. CDR1 is SEHNR and CDR2 is FQNEAQ in the germline V gene (reference sequence). This CDR3 is 12 amino acids long. J gave up 11 bases and V 5 bases, and 7 bases lay outside the gene matches. The CDR3 loop is CASSAQGAQAFF. The DNA of the CDR3 is TGTGCCAGCAGCGCCCAGGGGGCGCAGGCTTTCTTT.

The rearrangement links TRBV9 to TRBJ2-2; D tentatively reads TRBD1 or TRBD2 (5 bases each). The CDR3 covers 16 residues. Germline V CDR1 and CDR2: SGDLS, YYNGEE. Trimming pared 0 bases from V and 3 bases from J, leaving 12 bases between. As DNA, the CDR3 is TGTGCCAGCAGCGTAGCTCCCGGGACCCACACCGGGGAGCTGTTTTTT. Translation gives CASSVAPGTHTGELFF.

The chain is built from TRBV7-9 and TRBJ2-3; a possible D gene is TRBD1 (6 bases). The germline gives CDR1 SEHNR, CDR2 FQNEAQ (reference sequence). The CDR3 has 14 residues. Trimming took 7 bases from V and 3 from J, leaving 14 bases between them. Here the CDR3 reads CASTFNQGTDTQYF. DNA of the CDR3: TGTGCCAGCACCTTCAATCAGGGGACAGATACGCAGTATTTT.

This clone was seen only once. V gene TRBV11-3 combines with J gene TRBJ2-7; TRBD1 matches 7 bases. CDR1 and CDR2 (germline): SGHNT, YENEEA. The CDR3 has 15 residues. V trimming: 5 bases; J trimming: 0 bases; junction bases outside the gene matches: 7. CDR3 residues: CASSLGTAFSYEQYF. In DNA, the CDR3 is TGTGCCAGCAGCCTCGGGACAGCCTTCTCCTACGAGCAGTACTTC.

This chain joins TRBV2 and TRBJ1-2; no clear D gene. The CDR3 loop spans 13 amino acids. From germline, CDR1 is SNHLY and CDR2 FYNNEI. The V and J ends lost 0 bases and 2 bases respectively, with 4 bases between them. The CDR3 DNA is TGTGCCAGCAGTGAAGCCCAGAACTATGGCTACACCTTC. This gives the protein CASSEAQNYGYTF.

The chain has TRBV5-1 and TRBJ2-5; TRBD2 aligns across 9 bases. CDR1 is SGHRS, CDR2 YFSETQ, per germline. The CDR3 is made up of 18 amino acids. The V and J ends lost 3 bases and 1 base, in that order; junction bases with no gene match: 13. The CDR3 sequence is CASSWGTGLAGLQETQYF. The CDR3 DNA reads as TGCGCCAGCAGCTGGGGGACGGGGCTAGCGGGGCTCCAAGAGACCCAGTACTTC.

The chain recombines TRBV27 with TRBJ2-1; 10 nucleotides line up with TRBD2. Germline assignment: CDR1 MNHEY and CDR2 SMNVEV (reference sequence). Trimming removed 4 bases from V and 4 bases from J; junction bases left unmatched: 4. This CDR3 is 15 amino acids long. CDR3 loop: CASSSTSGAYNEQFF. CDR3 nucleotides: TGTGCCAGCAGTTCCACTAGCGGGGCTTACAATGAGCAGTTCTTC.